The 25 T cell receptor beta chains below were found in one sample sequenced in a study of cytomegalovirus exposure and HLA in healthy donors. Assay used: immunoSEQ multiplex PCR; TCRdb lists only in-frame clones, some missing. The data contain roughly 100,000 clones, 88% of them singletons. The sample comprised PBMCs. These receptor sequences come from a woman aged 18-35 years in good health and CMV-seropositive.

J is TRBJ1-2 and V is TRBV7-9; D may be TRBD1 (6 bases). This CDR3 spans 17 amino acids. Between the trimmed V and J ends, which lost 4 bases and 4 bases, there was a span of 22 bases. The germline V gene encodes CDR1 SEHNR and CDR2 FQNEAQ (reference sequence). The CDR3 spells CASSSPFRDTYFYGYTF. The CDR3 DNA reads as TGTGCCAGCAGCTCCCCATTCCGGGACACTTACTTCTATGGCTACACCTTC.

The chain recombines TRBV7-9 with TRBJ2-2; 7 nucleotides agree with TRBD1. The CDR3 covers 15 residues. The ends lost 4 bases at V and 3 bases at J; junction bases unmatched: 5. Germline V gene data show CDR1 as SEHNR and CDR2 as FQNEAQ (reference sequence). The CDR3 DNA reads TGTGCCAGCAGCTACGGGACAGTATACACCGGGGAGCTGTTTTTT. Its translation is CASSYGTVYTGELFF.

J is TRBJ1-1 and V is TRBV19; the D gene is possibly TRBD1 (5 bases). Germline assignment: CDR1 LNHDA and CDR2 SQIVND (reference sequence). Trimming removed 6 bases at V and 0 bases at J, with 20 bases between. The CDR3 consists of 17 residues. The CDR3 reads CASRPFGGIGMNTEAFF. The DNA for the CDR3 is TGTGCCAGTAGGCCCTTCGGGGGGATTGGGATGAACACTGAAGCTTTCTTT. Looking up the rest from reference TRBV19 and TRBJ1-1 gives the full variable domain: DGGITQSPKYLFRKEGQNVTLSCEQNLNHDAMYWYRQDPGQGLRLIYYSQIVNDFQKGDIAEGYSVSREKKESFPLTVTSAQKNPTAFYLCASRPFGGIGMNTEAFFGQGTRLTVV.

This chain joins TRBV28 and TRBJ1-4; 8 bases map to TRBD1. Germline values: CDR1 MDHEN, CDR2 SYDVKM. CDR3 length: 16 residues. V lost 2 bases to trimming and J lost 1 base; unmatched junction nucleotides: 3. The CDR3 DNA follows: TGTGCCAGCAGTTTAGGCAGGGGGCGAACTAATGAAAAACTGTTTTTT. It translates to CASSLGRGRTNEKLFF. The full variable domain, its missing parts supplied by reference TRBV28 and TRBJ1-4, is DVKVTQSSRYLVKRTGEKVFLECVQDMDHENMFWYRQDPGLGLRLIYFSYDVKMKEKGDIPEGYSVSREKKERFSLILESASTNQTSMYLCASSLGRGRTNEKLFFGSGTQLSVL.

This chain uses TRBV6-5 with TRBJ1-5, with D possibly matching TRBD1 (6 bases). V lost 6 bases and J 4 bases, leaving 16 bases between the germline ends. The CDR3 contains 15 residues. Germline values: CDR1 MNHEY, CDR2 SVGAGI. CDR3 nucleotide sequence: TGTGCCAGCAGAACCTTGAAAGGGGGAAATCAGCCCCAGCATTTT. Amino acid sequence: CASRTLKGGNQPQHF.

The CDR3 region has the DNA TGTGCCAGCAGTGGACAGGGCTCTGGAAACACCATATATTTT. It encodes CASSGQGSGNTIYF. The chain carries TRBV6-1 and TRBJ1-3; TRBD1 agrees at 7 bases. CDR1 and CDR2 from the germline V gene are MNHNS and SASEGT. This CDR3 has 14 residues. Trimming removed 4 bases from V and 0 bases from J; junction bases left unmatched: 0.

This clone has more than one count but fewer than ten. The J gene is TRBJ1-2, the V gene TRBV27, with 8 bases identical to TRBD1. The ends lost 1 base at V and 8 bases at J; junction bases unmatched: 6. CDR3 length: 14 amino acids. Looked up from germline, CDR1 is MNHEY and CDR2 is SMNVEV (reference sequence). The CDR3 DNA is TGTGCCAGCAGTTTATGGGGGACAGGAGGGGGCTACACCTTC. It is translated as CASSLWGTGGGYTF.

The CDR3 coding sequence is TGTGCCACCAGCAGAGATATCCCCGGGCAAGAGACCCAGTACTTC. Protein sequence: CATSRDIPGQETQYF. This chain joins TRBV15 and TRBJ2-5; no definite D call. Germline assignment: CDR1 LNHNV and CDR2 YYDKDF (reference sequence). This CDR3 is built from 15 residues. V was trimmed by 0 bases and J by 2 bases, leaving 10 bases between them.

The DNA for the CDR3 is TGCGCCAGCAGCCAACAGGGGGAAGGGAGCAATCAGCCCCAGCATTTT. As protein: CASSQQGEGSNQPQHF. The chain employs TRBV4-1 and TRBJ1-5; 7 bases are shared with TRBD1. CDR1 is MGHRA and CDR2 is YSYEKL in the germline V gene. CDR3 length equals 16 residues. With 2 bases clipped from V and 1 base from J, the junction kept 5 bases outside the gene matches.

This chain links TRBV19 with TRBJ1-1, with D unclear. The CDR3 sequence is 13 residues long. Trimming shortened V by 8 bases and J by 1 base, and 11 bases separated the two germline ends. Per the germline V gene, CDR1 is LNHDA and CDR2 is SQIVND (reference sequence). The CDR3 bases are TGTGCCAGTGGAGCAGCCCAGAACACTGAAGCTTTCTTT. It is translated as CASGAAQNTEAFF.

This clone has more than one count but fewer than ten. For the CDR3, the DNA is TGTGCCAGTAGTATGCTGCAGGGTGAGGCTTTCTTT. Encoded protein: CASSMLQGEAFF. The gene calls are TRBV19 and TRBJ1-1; TRBD1 is a possible D gene (5 bases). With 3 bases removed from V and 11 bases from J, the gap between germline ends came to 13 bases. From germline, CDR1 is LNHDA and CDR2 SQIVND (reference sequence). This CDR3 has 12 amino acids.

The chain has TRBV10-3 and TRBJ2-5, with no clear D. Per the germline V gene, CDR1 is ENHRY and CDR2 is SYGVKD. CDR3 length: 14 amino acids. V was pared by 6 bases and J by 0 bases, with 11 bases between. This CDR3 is CAIRATTYQETQYF. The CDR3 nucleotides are TGTGCCATCAGGGCAACTACATACCAAGAGACCCAGTACTTC.

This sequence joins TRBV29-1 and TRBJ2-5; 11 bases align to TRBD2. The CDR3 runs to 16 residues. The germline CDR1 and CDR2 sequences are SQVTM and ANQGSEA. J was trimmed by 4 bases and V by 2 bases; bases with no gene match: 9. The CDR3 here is CSVEKYSGGARETQYF. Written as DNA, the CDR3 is TGCAGCGTTGAAAAATATAGCGGGGGGGCGAGAGAGACCCAGTACTTC. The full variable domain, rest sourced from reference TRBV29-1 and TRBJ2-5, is SAVISQKPSRDICQRGTSLTIQCQVDSQVTMMFWYRQQPGQSLTLIATANQGSEATYESGFVIDKFPISRPNLTFSTLTVSNMSPEDSSIYLCSVEKYSGGARETQYFGPGTRLLVL.

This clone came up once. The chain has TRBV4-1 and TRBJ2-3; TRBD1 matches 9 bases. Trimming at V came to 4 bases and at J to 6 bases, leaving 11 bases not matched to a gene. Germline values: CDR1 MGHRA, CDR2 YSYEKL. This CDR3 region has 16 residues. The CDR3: CASSRRTGASSDTQYF. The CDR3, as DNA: TGCGCCAGCAGCCGCAGGACAGGGGCCTCTTCGGATACGCAGTATTTT.

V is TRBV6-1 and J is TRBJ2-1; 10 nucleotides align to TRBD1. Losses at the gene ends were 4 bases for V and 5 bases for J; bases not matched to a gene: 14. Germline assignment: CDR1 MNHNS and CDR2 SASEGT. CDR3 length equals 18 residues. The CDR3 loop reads CASSARVFSGTGDNEQFF. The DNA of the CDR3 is TGTGCCAGCAGTGCCCGAGTTTTTTCCGGGACAGGGGACAATGAGCAGTTCTTC.

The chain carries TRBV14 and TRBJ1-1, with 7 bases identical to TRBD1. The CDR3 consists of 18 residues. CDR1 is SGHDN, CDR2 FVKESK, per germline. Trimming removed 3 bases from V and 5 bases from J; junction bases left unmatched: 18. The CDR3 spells CASSQSPLRTGRGTEAFF. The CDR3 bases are TGTGCCAGCAGCCAGAGCCCCCTTAGGACAGGTCGGGGGACTGAAGCTTTCTTT.

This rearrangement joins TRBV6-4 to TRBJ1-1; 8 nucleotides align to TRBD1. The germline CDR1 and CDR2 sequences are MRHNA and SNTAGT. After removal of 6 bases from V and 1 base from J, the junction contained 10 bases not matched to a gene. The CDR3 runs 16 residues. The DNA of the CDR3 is TGTGCCAGCAGAGCCCAAGGACAGGGAGGGAACACTGAAGCTTTCTTT. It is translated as CASRAQGQGGNTEAFF.

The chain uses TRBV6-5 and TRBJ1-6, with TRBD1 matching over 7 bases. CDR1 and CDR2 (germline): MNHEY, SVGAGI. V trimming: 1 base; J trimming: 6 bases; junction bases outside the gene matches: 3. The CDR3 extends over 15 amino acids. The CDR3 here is CASSYLYRGNSPLHF. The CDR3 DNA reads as TGTGCCAGCAGTTACTTGTACAGGGGTAATTCACCCCTCCACTTT.

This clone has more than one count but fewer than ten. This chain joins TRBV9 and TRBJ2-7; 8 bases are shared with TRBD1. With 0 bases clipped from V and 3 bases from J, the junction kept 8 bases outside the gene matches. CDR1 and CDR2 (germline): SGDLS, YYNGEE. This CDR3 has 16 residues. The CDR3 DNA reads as TGTGCCAGCAGCGTAGAGGGGGCAGGGGGCATCTACGAGCAGTACTTC. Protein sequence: CASSVEGAGGIYEQYF.

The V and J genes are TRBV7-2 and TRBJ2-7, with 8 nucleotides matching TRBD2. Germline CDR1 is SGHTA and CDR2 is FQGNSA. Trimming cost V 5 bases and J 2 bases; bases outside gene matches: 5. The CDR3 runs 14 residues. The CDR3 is CASSQRGRAYEQYF. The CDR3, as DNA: TGTGCCAGCAGCCAGCGGGGGAGGGCCTACGAGCAGTACTTC.

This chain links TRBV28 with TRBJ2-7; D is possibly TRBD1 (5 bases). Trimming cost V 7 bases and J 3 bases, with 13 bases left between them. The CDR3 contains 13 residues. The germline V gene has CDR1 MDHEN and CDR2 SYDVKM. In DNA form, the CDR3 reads TGTGCCAGCACCTCGGACATTTTCTACGAGCAGTACTTC. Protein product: CASTSDIFYEQYF.

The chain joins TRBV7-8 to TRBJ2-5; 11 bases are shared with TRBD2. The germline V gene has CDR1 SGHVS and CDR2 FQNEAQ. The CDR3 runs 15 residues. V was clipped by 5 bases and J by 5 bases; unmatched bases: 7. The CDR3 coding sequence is TGTGCCAGCAGCATTAGCGGGGGGGCCGGGGAGACCCAGTACTTC. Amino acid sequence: CASSISGGAGETQYF.

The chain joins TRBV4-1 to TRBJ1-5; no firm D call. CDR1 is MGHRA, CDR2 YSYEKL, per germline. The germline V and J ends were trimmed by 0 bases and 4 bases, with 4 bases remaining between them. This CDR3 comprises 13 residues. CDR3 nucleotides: TGCGCCAGCAGCCAAGATCCTAATCAGCCCCAGCATTTT. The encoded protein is CASSQDPNQPQHF.

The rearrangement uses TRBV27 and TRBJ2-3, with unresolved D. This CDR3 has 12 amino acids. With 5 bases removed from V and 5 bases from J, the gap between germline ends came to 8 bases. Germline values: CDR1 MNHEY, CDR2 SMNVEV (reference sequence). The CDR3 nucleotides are TGTGCCAGCAGTCCCAGACTAGATACGCAGTATTTT. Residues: CASSPRLDTQYF.

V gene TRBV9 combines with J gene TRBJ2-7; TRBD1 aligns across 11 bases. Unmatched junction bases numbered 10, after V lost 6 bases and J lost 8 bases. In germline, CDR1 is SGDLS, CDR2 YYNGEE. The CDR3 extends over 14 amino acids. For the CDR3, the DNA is TGTGCCAGCACCTCCCCGGGACAGGGGGATAAGCAGTACTTC. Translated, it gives CASTSPGQGDKQYF.